This T cell receptor (beta chain) was documented in a study of early T cells in non-severe SARS-CoV-2 infection (dated by TCRdb to 2020 to 2023). Concerning the study at large: Because TCR sequencing was done on bulk RNA from unsorted whole blood, the alpha and beta chains could not be paired. What the research found in general, with its limitations: VDJdb matching was skewed toward anti-spike CD8 responses, so virus-specific expansions were likely underestimated and private and CD4 specificities were missed.

The CDR3 runs 15 amino acids, cysteine and phenylalanine included. Just the 45-base CDR3 DNA is kept, in frame starting at base 1. V loses 0 bases, J loses 1 base, and the germline ends lie 7 bases apart. The germline V gene encodes CDR1 KGHSH and CDR2 LQKENI. A case-control design nested within a healthcare worker cohort in London, UK, was used, with weekly nasopharyngeal swab PCR tests and blood sampling performed. Between 23 and 31 March 2020, the week of the UK lockdown, healthcare workers were enrolled and then followed up weekly for as long as 16 weeks. Preparation of the library involved 5' RACE. Sequencing was carried out with a NextSeq 500. In the TCR library protocol, unique molecular identifiers were attached to individual cDNA molecules to correct for PCR bias and sequencing error. Both TCR alpha and beta chains were sequenced, and tight co-correlation was observed between alpha and beta sequence abundances in each sample. In the paper's pipeline: Decombinator V4 was used to annotate the V gene, J gene and CDR3 of the TCR sequences. TCRs were defined as expanded if a significant change between any two time points was detected under a Poisson model with p below 0.0001. TCR abundances were normalised to the total number of TCRs sequenced per sample and expressed as counts per million. MAIT TCRs were defined by TRAV1-2 paired with TRAJ12, TRAJ20 or TRAJ33, and iNKT TCRs by TRAV10 paired with TRAJ18. VDJdb, accessed 1 November 2021, was searched for CMV, EBV and SARS-CoV-2 annotated TCRs, excluding TCRs annotated for multiple antigens. TCRdb ran its own pipeline on the public reads, namely fastp trimming at Q25 and MiXCR clone calling, and kept in-frame beta chains. Each entry merges the rows of one CDR3 protein and shows their most common DNA and genes. The authors' filters were not applied to this entry. Across this sample there are tens of thousands of distinct CDR3 sequences, with approximately 10% seen only once. Almost 6.5% of the sample comes from the top ten.

This clonotype was counted ten times or more. Its antigen has not been determined. The record has no base qualities; no much larger clone is one base away. The source material was whole blood. The receptor chain draws on TRBV18 and TRBJ2-1, with TRBD2 tentatively as D gene (5 bases match). The sequence was collected from an adult who was a healthcare worker with PCR-confirmed SARS-CoV-2 infection or an uninfected control (not recorded which). The DNA sequence is TGTGCCAGCTCACCACCGGGGAGTTCCTACAATGAGCAGTTCTTC. Its product reads: CASSPPGSSYNEQFF.